This T cell receptor (beta chain) was identified during a study of spatial heterogeneity in lung cancer (dated by TCRdb to between 2019 and 2020). For context, the study as a whole: Beta-chain transcripts were consistently detected in greater numbers than alpha-chain transcripts, which likely reflected higher beta-chain transcript abundance. Both alpha and beta chains were TCR-sequenced in 220 or so tumor regions, fewer than 80 matched nontumor lung samples and 45 to 60 PBMC samples obtained at surgery. TCR alpha and beta repertoires were quantitatively compared across multiple tumor regions, matched nontumor lung and blood in non-small cell lung cancer. Nonsynonymous mutation counts, determined by whole-exome sequencing of tumor tissue, were related to features of the TCR repertoire. In the raw uncorrected reads, each unique combination of TCR and UMI appeared on average more than ten times. What the authors observed across the whole study: Additional single-cell paired TCR alpha and beta sequencing was considered necessary to confirm, at a functional level, the hypothesis that regional TCRs recognize regional mutations. Ubiquitous expanded tumor TCRs were detected in blood more often at tumor resection than at routine follow-up.

This clonotype was counted ten times or more. The clone's antigen remains unknown. No much larger clone exists at a distance of one base, and base qualities are not known. The receptor library was made with 5' RACE. The instrument was a NextSeq 500. In the TCR library protocol, a unique molecular identifier was attached to each TCR cDNA molecule so that PCR and sequencing errors could be corrected. The source study handled its data this way. Decombinator tools were used for TCR identification, UMI-based error correction and CDR3 extraction. Expanded TCRs were defined as those above a frequency of 2 per 1,000, corresponding to the top 1% of the tumor frequency distribution. Renyi diversity was calculated using the R vegan package after each repertoire was subsampled 100 times to 5,000 TCRs. CDR3 similarity networks were built from amino acid triplet string-kernel similarity, connecting CDR3s with pairwise similarity above 0.82. TCRdb's own reprocessing of the public reads used fastp at Q25 and MiXCR and kept productive beta chains. Each entry is one CDR3 protein sequence, shown with its most common DNA and genes. These V and J calls derive from TCRdb rather than the authors' analysis. The sample profile shows 22,000 or so distinct CDR3 sequences; about 4.6% of them were found once. About 32% of the sample is in the top ten clones.

Explained via the paper, the time point label denotes: sample taken at primary tumor resection. Without any cell sorting, TCR sequencing was performed on whole RNA extracted either from tumor and nontumor lung tissue or from cryopreserved PBMC samples. Donors were some 70 patients with early-stage, untreated non-small cell lung cancer from the lung TRACERx cohort. Only patients for whom sufficient RNA was available from at least two tumor regions were selected for TCR sequencing. The source of this sequence is a male donor with early-stage non-small cell lung cancer. The sequences come from PBMCs, collected at surgery.

The DNA sequence is TGTGCCAGCAGTTCGTCGTCCACTGAAGCTTTCTTT. Its protein is CASSSSSTEAFF. Recombination connected TRBV6-5 to TRBJ1-1; the D gene identity is not certain. Including cysteine and phenylalanine, the CDR3 has 12 amino acids. The sequence is cut down to CDR3 DNA, 36 bases in frame from base 1. Trimming removed 4 bases from V and 4 bases from J, leaving 7 bases between the germline ends. The CDR1 and CDR2 encoded by the germline V gene are MNHEY and SVGAGI.